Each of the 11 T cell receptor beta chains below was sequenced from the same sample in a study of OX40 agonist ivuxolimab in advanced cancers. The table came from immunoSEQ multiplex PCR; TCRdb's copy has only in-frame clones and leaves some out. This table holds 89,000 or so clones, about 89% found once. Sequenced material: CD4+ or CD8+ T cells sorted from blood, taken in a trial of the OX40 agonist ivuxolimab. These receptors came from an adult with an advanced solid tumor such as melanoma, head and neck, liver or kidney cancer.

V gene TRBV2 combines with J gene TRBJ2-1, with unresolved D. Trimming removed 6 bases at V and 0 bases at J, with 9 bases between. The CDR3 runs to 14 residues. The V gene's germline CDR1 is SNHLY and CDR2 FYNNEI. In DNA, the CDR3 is TGTGCCAGCAGACATACGAGCTCCTACAATGAGCAGTTCTTC. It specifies CASRHTSSYNEQFF.

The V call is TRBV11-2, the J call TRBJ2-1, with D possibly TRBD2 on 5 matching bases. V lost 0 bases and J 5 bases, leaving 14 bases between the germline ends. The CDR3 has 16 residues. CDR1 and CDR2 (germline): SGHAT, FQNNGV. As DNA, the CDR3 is TGTGCCAGCAGCTTAGAAGAGTGGGAGTTTGACAATGAGCAGTTCTTC. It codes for CASSLEEWEFDNEQFF.

CDR3 sequence: CASSPRTAEKLFF. CDR3 coding DNA: TGTGCCAGCAGTCCCCGGACAGCCGAAAAACTGTTTTTT. The chain joins TRBV27 to TRBJ1-4; TRBD1 is a possible D gene (6 bases). Trimming took 5 bases from V and 8 from J, leaving 12 bases between them. This CDR3 is built from 13 residues. The germline CDR1 and CDR2 sequences are MNHEY and SMNVEV (reference sequence).

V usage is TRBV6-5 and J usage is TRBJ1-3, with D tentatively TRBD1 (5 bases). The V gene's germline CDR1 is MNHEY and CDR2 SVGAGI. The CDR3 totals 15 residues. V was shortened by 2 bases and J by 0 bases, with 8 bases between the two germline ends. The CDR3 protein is CASSYDSSSGNTIYF. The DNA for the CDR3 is TGTGCCAGCAGTTACGACAGCAGCTCTGGAAACACCATATATTTT.

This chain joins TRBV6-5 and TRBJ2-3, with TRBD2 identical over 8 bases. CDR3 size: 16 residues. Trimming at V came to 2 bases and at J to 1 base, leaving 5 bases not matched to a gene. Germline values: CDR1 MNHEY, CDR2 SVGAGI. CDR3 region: CASSYHSGMGTDTQYF. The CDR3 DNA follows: TGTGCCAGCAGTTACCATAGCGGGATGGGCACAGATACGCAGTATTTT.

CDR3 DNA: TGTGCCAGCAGCTTAGGGGGTCACGGTCAGCCCCAGCATTTT. Its translation: CASSLGGHGQPQHF. The rearrangement uses TRBV11-1 and TRBJ1-5; D not resolved. The CDR3 is 14 residues long. Germline lookup yields CDR1 SGHAT and CDR2 FQDESV (reference sequence). V was pared by 1 base and J by 6 bases, with 10 bases between.

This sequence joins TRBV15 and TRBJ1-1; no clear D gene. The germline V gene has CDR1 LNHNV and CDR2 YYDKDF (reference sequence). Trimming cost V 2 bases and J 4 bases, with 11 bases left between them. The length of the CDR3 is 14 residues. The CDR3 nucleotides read TGTGCCACCAGCAGAATTAGCGTGGGCACTGAAGCTTTCTTT. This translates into CATSRISVGTEAFF.

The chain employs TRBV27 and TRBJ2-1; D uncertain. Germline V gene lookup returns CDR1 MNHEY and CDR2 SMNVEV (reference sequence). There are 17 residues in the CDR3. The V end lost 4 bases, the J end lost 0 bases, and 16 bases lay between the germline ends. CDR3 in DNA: TGTGCCAGCAGTTCCCTTGCGCAGAGAAGCTCCTACAATGAGCAGTTCTTC. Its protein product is CASSSLAQRSSYNEQFF.

The CDR3 loop is CASSLAGGSNTEAFF. CDR3 nucleotide sequence: TGTGCCAGCAGCTTAGCAGGGGGGTCGAACACTGAAGCTTTCTTT. V gene TRBV7-9 combines with J gene TRBJ1-1, with D maybe TRBD1 (6 bases). V was shortened by 0 bases and J by 1 base, with 9 bases between the two germline ends. This CDR3 comprises 15 residues. Germline V CDR1 and CDR2: SEHNR, FQNEAQ (reference sequence).

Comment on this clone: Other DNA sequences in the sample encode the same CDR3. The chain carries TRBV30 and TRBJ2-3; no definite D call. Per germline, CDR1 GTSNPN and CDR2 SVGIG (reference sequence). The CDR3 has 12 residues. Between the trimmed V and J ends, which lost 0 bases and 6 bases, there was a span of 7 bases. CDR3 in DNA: TGTGCCTGGAGTGTATGGACCGATACGCAGTATTTT. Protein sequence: CAWSVWTDTQYF.

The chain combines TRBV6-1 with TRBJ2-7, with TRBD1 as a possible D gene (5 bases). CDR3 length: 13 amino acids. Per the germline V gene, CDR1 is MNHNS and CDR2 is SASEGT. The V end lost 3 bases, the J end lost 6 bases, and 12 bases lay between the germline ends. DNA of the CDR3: TGTGCCAGCAGTGAGCCAGGGTTGGGCGAGCAGTACTTC. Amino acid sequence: CASSEPGLGEQYF.